One sample yielded the 20 T cell receptor beta chains listed below, sequenced in a study of T cells in Graves' hyperthyroidism and ophthalmopathy. Amplification of TCR beta CDR3 regions was performed using RNA transcripts as template. The primer set for the first-round RT-PCR of the TCR CDR3 was HTBI. One entry per CDR3 protein, called by TCRdb with MiXCR from the multiplex PCR reads. The table lists a few hundred thousand distinct CDR3 sequences, around 45% of them singletons. Material: peripheral blood or thyroid tissue (not recorded which). The receptor set was obtained from a woman aged 18-35 years with Graves' hyperthyroidism.

The table lists this clonotype with many counts. The gene calls are TRBV7-9 and TRBJ2-3; 7 bases map to TRBD2. The CDR3 consists of 15 residues. V was clipped by 5 bases and J by 2 bases; unmatched bases: 7. CDR1 is SEHNR, CDR2 FQNEAQ, per germline (reference sequence). CDR3 DNA: TGTGCCAGCAGCGCCCGGGAGCGGGACACAGATACGCAGTATTTT. Protein product: CASSARERDTDTQYF.

This chain links TRBV2 with TRBJ2-5; perhaps TRBD1 as D (5 bases). V lost 7 bases to trimming and J lost 0 bases, with 12 bases between them. The germline V gene has CDR1 SNHLY and CDR2 FYNNEI. The CDR3 totals 14 residues. The chain's CDR3 is CASIRGQYQETQYF. Here the CDR3 DNA reads TGTGCCAGCATAAGGGGCCAGTACCAAGAGACCCAGTACTTC. The full variable domain, completed using reference TRBV2 and TRBJ2-5, is EPEVTQTPSHQVTQMGQEVILRCVPISNHLYFYWYRQILGQKVEFLVSFYNNEISEKSEIFDDQFSVERPDGSNFTLKIRSTKLEDSAMYFCASIRGQYQETQYFGPGTRLLVL.

This clonotype was picked up many times. The chain couples TRBV2 to TRBJ1-2; 9 bases are shared with TRBD1. V was clipped by 3 bases and J by 5 bases; unmatched bases: 7. The CDR3 has 15 residues. CDR1 SNHLY and CDR2 FYNNEI come from the germline V gene. The CDR3 is CASSEGQGMSYGYTF. In DNA form, the CDR3 reads TGTGCCAGCAGTGAGGGACAGGGTATGTCTTATGGCTACACCTTC. Full variable domain (remainder filled in from reference TRBV2 and TRBJ1-2): EPEVTQTPSHQVTQMGQEVILRCVPISNHLYFYWYRQILGQKVEFLVSFYNNEISEKSEIFDDQFSVERPDGSNFTLKIRSTKLEDSAMYFCASSEGQGMSYGYTFGSGTRLTVV.

This clonotype has ten or more counts. The chain uses TRBV7-2 and TRBJ2-6; a weak D match, TRBD1 (5 bases). The CDR3 runs 18 residues. Looked up from germline, CDR1 is SGHTA and CDR2 is FQGNSA. V was clipped by 5 bases and J by 4 bases, with 21 bases between them. CDR3 in DNA: TGTGCCAGCAGCACCTACAGGACATCTTTAACAGGGGCCAACGTCCTGACTTTC. It yields the protein CASSTYRTSLTGANVLTF.

J is TRBJ1-4 and V is TRBV4-1, with D perhaps TRBD1 (5 bases). V was clipped by 4 bases and J by 0 bases, with 9 bases between them. The length of the CDR3 is 15 residues. Per the germline V gene, CDR1 is MGHRA and CDR2 is YSYEKL. The DNA for the CDR3 is TGCGCCAGCAGCCCCCGACAGACAACTAATGAAAAACTGTTTTTT. It is translated as CASSPRQTTNEKLFF.

The V gene is TRBV10-3, the J gene TRBJ2-7; 8 bases match TRBD1. The J segment lost 2 bases and the V segment lost 2 bases, leaving 11 bases of the junction unmatched. This CDR3 is 17 amino acids long. From germline, CDR1 is ENHRY and CDR2 SYGVKD. This CDR3 is CAISENPGTGSTYEQYF. CDR3 nucleotides: TGTGCCATCAGTGAGAATCCCGGGACAGGCTCCACCTACGAGCAGTACTTC.

The rearrangement links TRBV6-5 to TRBJ2-1; D unresolved. Trimming pared 0 bases from V and 2 bases from J, leaving 8 bases between. The CDR3 sequence is 15 residues long. From germline, CDR1 is MNHEY and CDR2 SVGAGI. CDR3 nucleotide sequence: TGTGCCAGCAGTTACTCGACCGATGCCTACAATGAGCAGTTCTTC. Its translation: CASSYSTDAYNEQFF.

Ten or more counts support this clonotype. This chain uses TRBV5-1 with TRBJ1-2; D not certain. Germline assignment: CDR1 SGHRS and CDR2 YFSETQ. This CDR3 comprises 14 residues. Trimming shortened V by 0 bases and J by 8 bases, and 14 bases separated the two germline ends. CDR3 region: CASSLERPGGGYTF. The CDR3 nucleotides are TGCGCCAGCAGCTTGGAACGGCCAGGAGGCGGCTACACCTTC. Variable domain in full (rest from reference TRBV5-1 and TRBJ1-2): KAGVTQTPRYLIKTRGQQVTLSCSPISGHRSVSWYQQTPGQGLQFLFEYFSETQRNKGNFPGRFSGRQFSNSRSEMNVSTLELGDSALYLCASSLERPGGGYTFGSGTRLTVV.

This chain links TRBV29-1 with TRBJ2-7, with TRBD1 matching over 7 bases. Germline loops: CDR1 SQVTM, CDR2 ANQGSEA. Losses at the gene ends were 2 bases for V and 5 bases for J; bases not matched to a gene: 12. This CDR3 region has 15 residues. CDR3 residues: CSVESRDRGTDEQYF. The CDR3 coding sequence is TGCAGCGTTGAATCCCGGGACAGAGGCACCGACGAGCAGTACTTC.

The V call is TRBV7-2, the J call TRBJ2-1, with a tentative D call TRBD2 (6 bases). V dropped 1 base and J dropped 4 bases, with 14 bases sitting between them. The CDR3 is 16 amino acids. Germline V CDR1 and CDR2: SGHTA, FQGNSA. The chain's CDR3 is CASSLDSSAYYNEQFF. The CDR3 DNA reads as TGTGCCAGCAGCTTAGACTCTAGCGCCTATTACAATGAGCAGTTCTTC.

This chain connects TRBV10-3 to TRBJ2-5, with D possibly matching TRBD1 (5 bases). V was pared by 3 bases and J by 5 bases, with 16 bases between. This CDR3 spans 15 amino acids. Germline V gives CDR1 ENHRY, CDR2 SYGVKD. The CDR3 sequence is CAISDQNQGNETQYF. The CDR3 DNA reads TGTGCCATCAGTGACCAAAACCAGGGTAACGAGACCCAGTACTTC.

CDR3 region: CASSEDFLSYEQYF. The CDR3 bases are TGTGCCAGCAGTGAGGACTTCCTCTCCTACGAGCAGTACTTC. The V call is TRBV2, the J call TRBJ2-7; maybe TRBD2 (5 bases). In germline, CDR1 is SNHLY, CDR2 FYNNEI. The CDR3 totals 14 residues. The V and J ends lost 3 bases and 0 bases respectively, with 9 bases between them.

V is TRBV11-1 and J is TRBJ2-5, with D perhaps given as TRBD1 or TRBD2 (5 bases each). The length of the CDR3 is 12 residues. The V gene's germline CDR1 is SGHAT and CDR2 FQDESV (reference sequence). V lost 2 bases and J lost 7, with 8 bases in between. As DNA, the CDR3 is TGTGCCAGCAGCTTACGAGGGGTGACCCAGTACTTC. As protein: CASSLRGVTQYF.

The rearrangement uses TRBV7-9 and TRBJ2-6; 11 nucleotides align to TRBD2. The germline gives CDR1 SEHNR, CDR2 FQNEAQ (reference sequence). J gave up 5 bases and V 7 bases, and 4 bases lay outside the gene matches. This CDR3 contains 15 residues. The CDR3 sequence: CASTQTSGRANVLTF. As DNA, the CDR3 is TGTGCCAGCACCCAGACTAGCGGGAGGGCCAACGTCCTGACTTTC.

This clonotype was seen many times. The chain recombines TRBV7-2 with TRBJ2-7, with 9 bases identical to TRBD1. CDR3 size: 15 residues. The germline V gene encodes CDR1 SGHTA and CDR2 FQGNSA. V was clipped by 5 bases and J by 6 bases; unmatched bases: 11. CDR3 protein: CASSPLGQGISEQYF. CDR3 nucleotides: TGTGCCAGCAGCCCTTTAGGACAGGGGATTTCCGAGCAGTACTTC.

There are a few counts of this clonotype. This chain links TRBV3-1 with TRBJ2-5, with unresolved D. Trimming left V 0 bases short and J 0 bases short, with 11 bases between. CDR3 length: 16 amino acids. The germline CDR1 and CDR2 sequences are LGHDT and YNNKEL (reference sequence). The CDR3 here is CASSQEGVRNQETQYF. The CDR3 DNA sequence: TGTGCCAGCAGCCAAGAAGGCGTTCGGAACCAAGAGACCCAGTACTTC.

This clonotype has at least ten counts. The rearrangement joins TRBV7-2 to TRBJ2-7; 13 bases agree with TRBD2. Germline V gene sequence: CDR1 SGHTA, CDR2 FQGNSA. V shed 5 bases and J 4 bases; nucleotides not matched to a gene: 14. This CDR3 spans 18 amino acids. The CDR3 coding sequence is TGTGCCAGCAGCACGCCAAGGACTAGCGGGAGTACGTCTTACGAGCAGTACTTC. Protein: CASSTPRTSGSTSYEQYF.

This clonotype was picked up many times. J is TRBJ1-2 and V is TRBV12-3 or TRBV12-4; D call uncertain. This CDR3 comprises 13 residues. V was clipped by 5 bases and J by 5 bases, with 12 bases between them. Written as DNA, the CDR3 is TGTGCCAGCAGTATTAGCGGCGAATATGGCTACACCTTC. Amino acids: CASSISGEYGYTF.

This chain uses TRBV4-1 with TRBJ1-5, with a possible D match to TRBD1 (5 bases). Germline lookup yields CDR1 MGHRA and CDR2 YSYEKL. The CDR3 totals 17 residues. Trimming removed 2 bases at V and 0 bases at J, with 14 bases between. This CDR3 is CASSQTTRQTSNQPQHF. CDR3 bases: TGCGCCAGCAGCCAAACCACAAGACAGACTAGCAATCAGCCCCAGCATTTT.

There are many counts of this clonotype. This chain connects TRBV6-1 to TRBJ1-2; TRBD1 might be the D (5 bases). Deletions cut 4 bases from V and 0 bases from J, with 12 bases between. The CDR3 covers 15 residues. In germline, CDR1 is MNHNS, CDR2 SASEGT. This CDR3 is CASSARQTANYGYTF. CDR3 nucleotide sequence: TGTGCCAGCAGTGCGAGACAGACAGCTAACTATGGCTACACCTTC.